These 20 T cell receptor beta chains came from one sample sequenced in a study of human thymus T cells (dated by TCRdb to the early 2020s). Thymus tissue was obtained as surgical resects removed during corrective cardiac surgery. To prepare the library, the immunoSEQ multiplex PCR assay was applied. This immuneACCESS table, as held by TCRdb, lists in-frame sequences with V and J called but not all clones. Of the missing ones, under half trace to an unresolved V gene in checked studies; the others have no known cause. The sample contains under 150,000 clones, 90% to 95% of them found a single time. The ten top clones hold around 0.025% of the sample. The sequenced sample consisted of thymus tissue. These receptors were obtained from a boy younger than two with a congenital heart defect but otherwise immunologically healthy.

The gene calls are TRBV7-3 and TRBJ1-2; D unresolved. Germline V gene sequence: CDR1 SGHTA, CDR2 FQGTGA. CDR3 length: 14 residues. Trimming took 2 bases from V and 2 from J, leaving 9 bases between them. CDR3 sequence reads: CASSLSTRNYGYTF. The CDR3 region has the DNA TGTGCCAGCAGCTTATCTACGAGGAACTATGGCTACACCTTC.

The chain carries TRBV5-1 and TRBJ1-2; D is possibly TRBD1 (5 bases). The CDR3 length is 18 residues. Germline V lookup: CDR1 SGHRS, CDR2 YFSETQ. V gave up 0 bases and J gave up 0 bases, with 18 bases separating them. The CDR3, as DNA: TGCGCCAGCAGCTTGGCGGGGCAGGTACATCCAGCTAACTATGGCTACACCTTC. This codes for CASSLAGQVHPANYGYTF.

The CDR3 loop reads CASSPPPRADSVDTQYF. In nucleotides, the CDR3 is TGTGCCAGCAGCCCACCCCCCCGGGCAGATTCTGTAGATACGCAGTATTTT. The V gene is TRBV7-9, the J gene TRBJ2-3; D unclear. Germline lookup yields CDR1 SEHNR and CDR2 FQNEAQ (reference sequence). The CDR3 contains 17 residues. V shed 5 bases and J shed 5 bases, with 23 bases lying between them.

The rearrangement links TRBV28 to TRBJ1-2; 7 bases agree with TRBD1. The trim removed 6 bases at V and 9 bases at J, leaving 13 bases unmatched. The V gene's germline CDR1 is MDHEN and CDR2 SYDVKM. The CDR3 has 14 amino acids. Written as DNA, the CDR3 is TGTGCCAGCAGCATTGGGACAGCGCATAACAGCTACACCTTC. Amino acid sequence: CASSIGTAHNSYTF.

The rearrangement uses TRBV2 and TRBJ2-1, with D maybe TRBD1 (6 bases). Trimming cost V 6 bases and J 6 bases, with 6 bases left between them. The CDR3 extends over 11 amino acids. Germline CDR1 reads SNHLY; CDR2 reads FYNNEI. CDR3 bases: TGTGCCAGCAGGGACAGCAATGAGCAGTTCTTC. The encoded protein is CASRDSNEQFF.

The chain recombines TRBV7-9 with TRBJ2-3; D is ambiguous. Germline CDR1 reads SEHNR; CDR2 reads FQNEAQ (reference sequence). The CDR3 runs to 17 residues. Between the trimmed V and J ends, which lost 1 base and 0 bases, there was a span of 14 bases. In nucleotides, the CDR3 is TGTGCCAGCAGCTTAGTTGATCCAGGATTTAGCACAGATACGCAGTATTTT. Amino acids: CASSLVDPGFSTDTQYF.

The chain carries TRBV14 and TRBJ2-7, with TRBD1 matching 9 bases. J gave up 2 bases and V 6 bases, and 8 bases lay outside the gene matches. This CDR3 is built from 15 residues. CDR1 is SGHDN, CDR2 FVKESK, per germline. CDR3 nucleotide sequence: TGTGCCAGCAGTACTACCGGGACAGGGACCTACGAGCAGTACTTC. Residues: CASSTTGTGTYEQYF. The full variable domain, rest sourced from reference TRBV14 and TRBJ2-7, is EAGVTQFPSHSVIEKGQTVTLRCDPISGHDNLYWYRRVMGKEIKFLLHFVKESKQDESGMPNNRFLAERTGGTYSTLKVQPAELEDSGVYFCASSTTGTGTYEQYFGPGTRLTVT.

The rearrangement joins TRBV6-4 to TRBJ2-7; tentative D call: TRBD1 (5 bases). V dropped 8 bases and J dropped 6 bases, with 14 bases sitting between them. The CDR3 spans 12 residues. From germline, CDR1 is MRHNA and CDR2 SNTAGT. CDR3 DNA sequence: TGTGCCAGCTTAGCCCACAGGCCCGAGCAGTACTTC. Translated: CASLAHRPEQYF.

CDR3: CASSLRTQGAGELFF. The CDR3, as DNA: TGTGCCAGCAGCTTACGAACACAGGGGGCCGGGGAGCTGTTTTTT. The chain has TRBV9 and TRBJ2-2, with 8 bases lining up with TRBD1. This CDR3 has 15 residues. Germline CDR1 SGDLS, CDR2 YYNGEE. V lost 4 bases, J lost 6 bases, and 8 bases stayed unmatched.

CDR3 protein: CASTRGEETEAFF. The CDR3 bases are TGTGCCAGTACGAGAGGGGAAGAAACTGAAGCTTTCTTT. The chain links TRBV18 to TRBJ1-1, with D tentatively TRBD1 (5 bases). The CDR3 has 13 amino acids. Per the germline V gene, CDR1 is KGHSH and CDR2 is LQKENI. V lost 9 bases and J 5 bases, leaving 16 bases between the germline ends.

The chain has TRBV29-1 and TRBJ2-5; 14 bases fit TRBD2. From germline, CDR1 is SQVTM and CDR2 ANQGSEA. CDR3 length equals 15 residues. The V segment lost 7 bases and the J segment 5 bases; nucleotides outside the gene matches: 9. CDR3 nucleotide sequence: TGCAGCGCGAGACTAGCGGGGGGGCCGGGGGAGACCCAGTACTTC. It encodes CSARLAGGPGETQYF.

The V call is TRBV10-2, the J call TRBJ1-4; D is perhaps TRBD1 (5 bases). Germline values: CDR1 WSHSY, CDR2 SAAADI. V was cut by 6 bases and J by 0 bases, with 14 bases left in between. The CDR3 extends over 16 amino acids. Here the CDR3 DNA reads TGCGCCAGCAGGTGGGGCGGCGGAACAACTAATGAAAAACTGTTTTTT. Protein product: CASRWGGGTTNEKLFF.

This sequence joins TRBV7-9 and TRBJ1-1, with D possibly matching TRBD1 (5 bases). Germline CDR1 SEHNR, CDR2 FQNEAQ (reference sequence). V lost 8 bases and J lost 1, with 23 bases in between. This CDR3 comprises 17 residues. Here the CDR3 DNA reads TGTGCCAGCGGAACGCCGGGGCTCTTAACCGGGAACACTGAAGCTTTCTTT. Amino acids: CASGTPGLLTGNTEAFF.

The V call is TRBV28, the J call TRBJ2-3; a weak D match, TRBD1 (6 bases). CDR3 length: 17 amino acids. Germline lookup yields CDR1 MDHEN and CDR2 SYDVKM. Trimming took 2 bases from V and 2 from J, leaving 17 bases between them. CDR3 sequence (DNA): TGTGCCAGCAGTTTAGGGGGCAGACCGAATAACACAGATACGCAGTATTTT. Encoded protein: CASSLGGRPNNTDTQYF.

V is TRBV14 and J is TRBJ1-3, with D maybe TRBD1 (5 bases). CDR1 and CDR2 (germline): SGHDN, FVKESK. Trimming removed 2 bases at V and 6 bases at J, with 17 bases between. The CDR3 length is 16 residues. CDR3 loop: CASSQSRAGMENTIYF. CDR3 coding DNA: TGTGCCAGCAGCCAAAGTCGGGCAGGGATGGAAAACACCATATATTTT.

The V gene is TRBV5-1, the J gene TRBJ1-1; no definite D call. Germline values: CDR1 SGHRS, CDR2 YFSETQ. This CDR3 contains 12 residues. Trimming removed 5 bases at V and 2 bases at J, with 7 bases between. CDR3 DNA: TGCGCCAGCAGAGACACTAACACTGAAGCTTTCTTT. Protein: CASRDTNTEAFF.

The gene calls are TRBV10-3 and TRBJ1-1; the match to TRBD1 covers 7 bases. The CDR3 is 13 residues long. Per the germline V gene, CDR1 is ENHRY and CDR2 is SYGVKD. The junction had 8 bases not matched to a gene; V was cut back by 10 bases and J by 3 bases. In DNA, the CDR3 is TGTGCCACCGGGACAGCGGGGGACACTGAAGCTTTCTTT. Protein: CATGTAGDTEAFF.

This chain links TRBV5-1 with TRBJ2-3, with 8 bases matching TRBD2. The CDR3 is 14 residues long. Trimming removed 2 bases from V and 2 bases from J; junction bases left unmatched: 1. Looked up from germline, CDR1 is SGHRS and CDR2 is YFSETQ. The CDR3 protein is CASSFGLATDTQYF. DNA for the CDR3: TGCGCCAGCAGCTTCGGACTAGCCACAGATACGCAGTATTTT.

V is TRBV25-1 and J is TRBJ2-1, with a tentative D call TRBD2 (7 bases). Trimming shortened V by 2 bases and J by 7 bases, and 15 bases separated the two germline ends. Germline CDR1 and CDR2: MGHDK and SYGVNS. The CDR3 contains 15 residues. The CDR3 region has the DNA TGTGCCAGCAGTGAAAGTGGGGGGGCGCATAATGAGCAGTTCTTC. The encoded protein is CASSESGGAHNEQFF.

The table lists this clone with a count of one. The chain combines TRBV5-1 with TRBJ2-2; no clear D gene. Germline V CDR1 and CDR2: SGHRS, YFSETQ. V was shortened by 4 bases and J by 0 bases, with 13 bases between the two germline ends. The CDR3 runs 16 residues. The CDR3 DNA follows: TGCGCCAGCAGCCTGGGTTCAGGCGCGAACACCGGGGAGCTGTTTTTT. Translation: CASSLGSGANTGELFF.